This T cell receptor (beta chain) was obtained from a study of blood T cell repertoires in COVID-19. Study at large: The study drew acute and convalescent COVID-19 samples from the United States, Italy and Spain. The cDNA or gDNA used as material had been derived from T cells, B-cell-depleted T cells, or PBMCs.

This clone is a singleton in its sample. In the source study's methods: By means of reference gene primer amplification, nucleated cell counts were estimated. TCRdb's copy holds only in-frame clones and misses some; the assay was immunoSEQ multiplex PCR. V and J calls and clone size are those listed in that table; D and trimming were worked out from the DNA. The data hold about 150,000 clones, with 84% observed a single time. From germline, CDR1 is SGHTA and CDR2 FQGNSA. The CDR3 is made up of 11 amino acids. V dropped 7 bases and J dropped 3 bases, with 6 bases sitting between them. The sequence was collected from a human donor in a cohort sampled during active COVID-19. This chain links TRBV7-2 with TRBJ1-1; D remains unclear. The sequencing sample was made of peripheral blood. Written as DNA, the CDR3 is TGTGCCAGCACTCAGGACACTGAAGCTTTCTTT. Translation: CASTQDTEAFF.